This T cell receptor (beta chain) stems from a study of T cell repertoires in cytomegalovirus infection (dated by TCRdb to 2018 to 2020). Notes on the research overall: Donor HLA type was relevant to the analysis, because carriage of CMV infection together with the matching HLA type was indicated by public TCR beta signatures.

What the research found in general, with its limitations: Carriers of CMV infection plus the relevant HLA type were discriminated by the cumulative frequency of public TCR beta family members in the study cohort and in an independent approximately 360-donor cohort. The ex vivo response was dominated by HLA-C-restricted CMV-specific TCR beta clonotypes, which also provided the single most frequent clonotype in two of eight donors.

As concerns this clonotype: Its antigen is currently not known. No much larger clone is present one base from it, and per-base qualities are unavailable.

Sequencing was carried out with an Illumina HiSeq 1500. Starting from the raw public reads, TCRdb applied fastp trimming at Q25, assembled clones with MiXCR and retained in-frame beta chains. Under each unique CDR3 protein, matching rows form one entry showing the most common genes and DNA. The sample table shows 490,000 or so distinct CDR3 sequences, and about 11% are seen once. The ten most abundant clones make up 9.5% to 13% of the sample. The receptor's source is a human donor in good health (CMV status not recorded). Some clones in this sample may be carry-over from other donors' samples. The sample comprised PBMCs.

DNA sequence: TGTGCCAGCAGCCCGCTAGCGGCCGACACCGGGGAGCTGTTTTTT. Its protein is CASSPLAADTGELFF. The chain links TRBV2 with TRBJ2-2; 7 bases in the junction line up with TRBD2. The V end gives up 6 bases and the J end 3 bases, leaving 7 bases in the junction not matched to a gene. The CDR3 runs 15 amino acids, cysteine and phenylalanine included. Only the CDR3 region is kept as DNA, spanning 45 bases read in frame from base 1. The germline V gene provides CDR1 SNHLY and CDR2 FYNNEI. With the portions outside the CDR3 filled from the reference TRBV2 and TRBJ2-2 genes, the complete variable region becomes EPEVTQTPSHQVTQMGQEVILRCVPISNHLYFYWYRQILGQKVEFLVSFYNNEISEKSEIFDDQFSVERPDGSNFTLKIRSTKLEDSAMYFCASSPLAADTGELFFGEGSRLTVL.